The rows below give T cell receptor beta chains drawn from one sample of a study of type 1 regulatory T cells. One entry per CDR3 protein, called by TCRdb with MiXCR from the reads. Of about 62,000 distinct CDR3 sequences detected, roughly two thirds appear once; the ten largest clones hold less than 2%. These receptors' targets are unknown. Sequences were obtained from cultured non-Tr1 T cells, either the whole culture or a sorted T cell fraction (not recorded which). The source of these receptors is a human donor in good health. Both conserved end residues are part of each CDR3. Each record gives: D gene, V gene, J gene, clone size, CDR3 protein, CDR3 DNA. A D gene is named only where the DNA matches it firmly. Some rows have no size entry. The others give once, few or many, or a class for an expanded clone.

d_gene: TRBD2; v_gene: TRBV12-3/TRBV12-4; j_gene: TRBJ2-7; abundance: -; CDR3aa: CASSPLAGAFYEQYF; CDR3nt: TGTGCCAGCAGTCCACTAGCGGGGGCTTTCTACGAGCAGTACTTC
d_gene: TRBD1; v_gene: TRBV10-3; j_gene: TRBJ2-6; abundance: few; CDR3aa: CAIRDFSGQGDFSGANVLTF; CDR3nt: TGTGCCATCAGAGACTTTTCGGGACAGGGGGATTTCTCTGGGGCCAACGTCCTGACTTTC
d_gene: -; v_gene: TRBV19; j_gene: TRBJ2-2; abundance: -; CDR3aa: CASRVAGRRNTGELFF; CDR3nt: TGTGCCAGTCGTGTGGCCGGCCGACGGAACACCGGGGAGCTGTTTTTT
d_gene: TRBD2; v_gene: TRBV20-1; j_gene: TRBJ2-7; abundance: -; CDR3aa: CSATGTSGYEQYF; CDR3nt: TGCAGTGCTACCGGGACTAGCGGCTACGAGCAGTACTTC
d_gene: -; v_gene: TRBV20-1; j_gene: TRBJ2-4; abundance: -; CDR3aa: CSVSGSQASKNIQYF; CDR3nt: TGCAGTGTCTCTGGGTCCCAAGCTTCCAAAAACATTCAGTACTTC
d_gene: -; v_gene: TRBV10-3; j_gene: TRBJ2-2; abundance: -; CDR3aa: CAISEERGTGELFF; CDR3nt: TGTGCCATCAGTGAGGAAAGGGGAACCGGGGAGCTGTTTTTT
d_gene: -; v_gene: TRBV3-1; j_gene: TRBJ2-7; abundance: once; CDR3aa: CASSQGTGAYEQYF; CDR3nt: TGTGCCAGCAGCCAAGGTACAGGTGCCTACGAGCAGTACTTC
d_gene: -; v_gene: TRBV24-1; j_gene: TRBJ1-5; abundance: -; CDR3aa: CATSDSRLVSQPQHF; CDR3nt: TGTGCCACCAGTGATTCGAGACTTGTTTCTCAGCCCCAGCATTTT
d_gene: -; v_gene: TRBV2; j_gene: TRBJ1-5; abundance: -; CDR3aa: CASSGTGGNQPQHF; CDR3nt: TGTGCCAGCAGCGGAACAGGAGGAAATCAGCCCCAGCATTTT
d_gene: TRBD1; v_gene: TRBV2; j_gene: TRBJ1-2; abundance: few; CDR3aa: CASGDRYGYTF; CDR3nt: TGTGCCAGCGGGGACAGGTACGGCTACACCTTC